Judged by abundance, the clone carrying this T cell receptor beta chain is medium-sized (0.01 to 0.1%). TCRdb re-clonotyped the PCR reads through MiXCR. The table has over 30,000 clones, about a fifth seen once; the top ten hold less than 4%. This record comes from a study of metastatic and nonmetastatic thyroid tumors. Every patient underwent thyroid surgery untreated. Sequenced material: tumor tissue. This sequence originates from a male donor with papillary thyroid cancer or a benign thyroid nodule (not recorded which). Some clones in this sample may be carry-over from other donors' samples.

In nucleotides, the CDR3 is TGTGCCACCAGTGATTTGGGACTAGCGGGAGAACAGTTCTTC. Translation: CATSDLGLAGEQFF. V and J are TRBV24-1 and TRBJ2-1; 13 bases match TRBD2. CDR1 and CDR2 from the germline V gene are KGHDR and SFDVKD. This CDR3 spans 14 amino acids. The V and J ends lost 0 bases and 13 bases, in that order; junction bases with no gene match: 2.